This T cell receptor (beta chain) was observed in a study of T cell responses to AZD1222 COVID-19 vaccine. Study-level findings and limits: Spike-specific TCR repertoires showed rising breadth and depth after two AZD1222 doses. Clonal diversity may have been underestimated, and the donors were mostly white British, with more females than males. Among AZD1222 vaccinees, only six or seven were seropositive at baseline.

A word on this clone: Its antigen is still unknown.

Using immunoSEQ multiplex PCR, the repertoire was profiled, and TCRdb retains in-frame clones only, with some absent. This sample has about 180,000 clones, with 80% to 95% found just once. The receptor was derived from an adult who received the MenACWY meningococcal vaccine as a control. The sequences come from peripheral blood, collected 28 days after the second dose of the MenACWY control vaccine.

CDR3 bases: TGTGCCAGCAGCCTTAATACAGGGGAAAAACTGTTTTTT. As protein: CASSLNTGEKLFF. J is TRBJ1-4 and V is TRBV11-1, with a weak D call TRBD1 (6 bases). V dropped 5 bases and J dropped 8 bases, with 12 bases sitting between them. Germline CDR1 and CDR2: SGHAT and FQDESV (reference sequence). CDR3 length: 13 residues. Combining the CDR3 with reference TRBV11-1 and TRBJ1-4 gives the whole variable domain EAEVAQSPRYKITEKSQAVAFWCDPISGHATLYWYRQILGQGPELLVQFQDESVVDDSQLPKDRFSAERLKGVDSTLKIQPAELGDSAMYLCASSLNTGEKLFFGSGTQLSVL.